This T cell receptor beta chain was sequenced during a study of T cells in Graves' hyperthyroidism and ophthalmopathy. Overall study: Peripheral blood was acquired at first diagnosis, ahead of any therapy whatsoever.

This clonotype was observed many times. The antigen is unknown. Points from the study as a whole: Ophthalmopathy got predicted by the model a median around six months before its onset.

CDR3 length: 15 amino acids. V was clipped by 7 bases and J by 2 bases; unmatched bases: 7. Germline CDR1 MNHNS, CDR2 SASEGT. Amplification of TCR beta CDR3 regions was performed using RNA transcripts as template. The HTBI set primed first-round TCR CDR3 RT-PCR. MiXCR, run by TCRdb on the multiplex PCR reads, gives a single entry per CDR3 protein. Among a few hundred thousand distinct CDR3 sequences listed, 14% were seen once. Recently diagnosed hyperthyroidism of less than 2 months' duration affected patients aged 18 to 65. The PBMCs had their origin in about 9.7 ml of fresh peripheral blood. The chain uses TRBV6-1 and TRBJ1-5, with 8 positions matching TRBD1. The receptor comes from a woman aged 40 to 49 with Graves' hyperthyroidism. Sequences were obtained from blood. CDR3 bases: TGTGCCAGCACCACTTCGACAGGGGGCAATCAGCCCCAGCATTTT. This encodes CASTTSTGGNQPQHF.